This T cell receptor beta chain was retrieved from a study of identifying expanded T cells in peripheral blood. Data came from immunoSEQ multiplex PCR; TCRdb stores just in-frame clones and leaves some out. Of tens of thousands of clones listed, approximately 90% were seen once; the top ten hold 2.5% to 3%. On this clone: Its antigen is as yet unknown.

Trimming cost V 1 base and J 3 bases, with 6 bases left between them. The V gene's germline CDR1 is MNHNY and CDR2 SVGAGI (reference sequence). This CDR3 has 13 residues. During the collection period, no donor immune events like infections were recorded. General study points: Roughly 1.1 clones differed between technical replicates, versus roughly 16 and 20 over time. Two-week clone count variance significantly increased as total template count grew.

This chain uses TRBV6-6 with TRBJ2-5, with a possible D match to TRBD2 (5 bases). The specimen was blood. The sequence was collected from a person between 18 and 75 years old in good health. CDR3: CASSYYGEETQYF. Here the CDR3 DNA reads TGTGCCAGCAGTTACTACGGGGAAGAGACCCAGTACTTC.